This TCR beta chain was identified in a study of blood T cell repertoires in COVID-19. Across the study: Samples taken during acute and convalescent COVID-19 were collected in the United States, Italy and Spain. The analysed material was cDNA or gDNA that came from T cells, B-cell-depleted T cells, or PBMCs.

Original data processing: Estimation of nucleated cell counts relied on the amplification of reference gene primers. Assay: immunoSEQ multiplex PCR; the TCRdb copy retains only in-frame clones and omits some. That table supplies the V and J calls and clone size; D and trimming were determined from the DNA. The data hold about 150,000 clones, with approximately 90% observed a single time. Looked up from germline, CDR1 is MNHEY and CDR2 is SVGAGI. V lost 6 bases and J 9 bases, leaving 9 bases between the germline ends. The CDR3 contains 11 residues. Sequencing was done on a sample of peripheral blood. The chain couples TRBV6-5 to TRBJ2-1, with D hard to call. This clonotype originated in a man aged 55 to 70 with active or convalescent COVID-19. CDR3 sequence (DNA): TGTGCCAGCAGCCAAGCAGGTGAGCAGTTCTTC. Translated, it gives CASSQAGEQFF.